What follows are 11 T cell receptor beta chains derived from one specimen sequenced in a study of blood T cell repertoires in COVID-19. The data were produced by immunoSEQ multiplex PCR, yet TCRdb's version contains in-frame clones alone and is incomplete. The repertoire has roughly 200,000 clones, 84% of them found once; the top ten carry more than 3%. The sequenced material came from PBMCs or T cells enriched from blood (not recorded which). Receptors originate from a woman in her thirties who had been exposed to COVID-19.

This sequence joins TRBV19 and TRBJ2-2; no definite D call. The V end was cut by 6 bases, the J end by 6 bases, with 14 bases between. The CDR3 is made up of 14 amino acids. Germline-derived CDR1 and CDR2 are LNHDA and SQIVND (reference sequence). The CDR3 reads CASRQALSPGELFF. CDR3 DNA: TGTGCCAGTAGGCAAGCCCTTAGCCCCGGGGAGCTGTTTTTT.

The genes are TRBV12-3 or TRBV12-4 and TRBJ1-5; no clear D. The germline V and J ends were trimmed by 8 bases and 4 bases, with 12 bases remaining between them. This CDR3 comprises 13 residues. Written as DNA, the CDR3 is TGTGCCAGCGGGCCGGCCCTTAATCAGCCCCAGCATTTT. This codes for CASGPALNQPQHF.

V and J are TRBV27 and TRBJ1-5; the D gene is possibly TRBD1 (6 bases). V was clipped by 6 bases and J by 4 bases, with 25 bases between them. Germline V gene lookup returns CDR1 MNHEY and CDR2 SMNVEV (reference sequence). The CDR3 runs 18 residues. DNA of the CDR3: TGTGCCAGCAGCCCCGGGAGGGGGGGCGGGGGTGGTAATCAGCCCCAGCATTTT. This codes for CASSPGRGGGGGNQPQHF.

The chain links TRBV7-2 to TRBJ2-5, with D maybe TRBD2 (7 bases). CDR3 length: 14 residues. Trimming pared 1 base from V and 4 bases from J, leaving 10 bases between. The V gene's germline CDR1 is SGHTA and CDR2 FQGNSA. CDR3 region: CASSLVGGRETQYF. CDR3 coding DNA: TGTGCCAGCAGCTTAGTGGGGGGGCGAGAGACCCAGTACTTC.

The rearrangement links TRBV15 to TRBJ2-7; TRBD1 agrees at 8 bases. This CDR3 has 14 residues. The junction had 2 bases not matched to a gene; V was cut back by 3 bases and J by 1 base. Per the germline V gene, CDR1 is LNHNV and CDR2 is YYDKDF (reference sequence). The CDR3 region is CATSSDRGSYEQYF. The CDR3 nucleotides read TGTGCCACCAGCAGCGACAGGGGATCCTACGAGCAGTACTTC.

The CDR3 loop reads CASSPPTGVNTEAFF. The CDR3 region has the DNA TGTGCCAGCTCACCACCCACCGGAGTGAACACTGAAGCTTTCTTT. The chain has TRBV18 and TRBJ1-1; D unclear. Germline V lookup: CDR1 KGHSH, CDR2 LQKENI. The length of the CDR3 is 15 residues. Trimming stripped 0 bases from V and 0 bases from J, with 8 bases between.

This clone was counted a single time. The chain is built from TRBV5-4 and TRBJ1-6; possibly TRBD1 for D (6 bases). The CDR3 loop spans 13 amino acids. Trimming removed 5 bases at V and 8 bases at J, with 11 bases between. Germline V gene sequence: CDR1 SGHNT, CDR2 YYREEE (reference sequence). The CDR3 DNA sequence: TGTGCCAGCAGGAGGGGGGGCGATTCACCCCTCCACTTT. Translated, it gives CASRRGGDSPLHF.

The rearrangement uses TRBV19 and TRBJ2-2; TRBD1 matches at 8 bases. The CDR3 has 14 amino acids. V dropped 7 bases and J dropped 7; count of bases not matched to a gene: 8. The germline CDR1 and CDR2 sequences are LNHDA and SQIVND (reference sequence). CDR3 DNA: TGTGCCAGTACGAGGGGACAGGTTATCGGGGAGCTGTTTTTT. Its translation: CASTRGQVIGELFF.

The genes are TRBV7-8 and TRBJ1-2; D remains unclear. V lost 1 base to trimming and J lost 0 bases, with 9 bases between them. The CDR3 contains 15 residues. Germline loops: CDR1 SGHVS, CDR2 FQNEAQ. The CDR3 is CASSLVSEANYGYTF. CDR3 DNA: TGTGCCAGCAGCTTAGTGTCAGAAGCTAACTATGGCTACACCTTC.

The V call is TRBV21-1, the J call TRBJ2-1; the table's D call of TRBD2 was not tested on the DNA. TRBV21-1 is noted as a pseudogene. CDR3 length: 18 residues. As DNA, the CDR3 is TGTGCCAGCAGCAACGGGGGACCGGGACTAGCGGGATACAATGAGCAGTTCTTC. It specifies CASSNGGPGLAGYNEQFF.

J is TRBJ2-7 and V is TRBV27, with TRBD1 matching over 8 bases. Trimming removed 8 bases from V and 0 bases from J; junction bases left unmatched: 3. Germline V gives CDR1 MNHEY, CDR2 SMNVEV (reference sequence). The CDR3 contains 13 residues. This CDR3 reads CASLGTGSYEQYF. The CDR3 DNA reads as TGTGCCAGCCTCGGGACAGGCTCCTACGAGCAGTACTTC.